The next 3 T cell receptor beta chains were all read from a single sample in a study of siplizumab effects on memory and regulatory T cells (dated by TCRdb to the late 2010s). Library construction relied on the immunoSEQ multiplex PCR assay. TCRdb mirrors the immuneACCESS table, restricted to in-frame sequences. Some clones are absent from its copies; in checked studies, under half trace to an unresolved V gene, and the reason for the others is unknown. The sample profile shows some 97,000 clones; approximately 90% of them were found once. Around 0.77% of the sample rests with the top ten. The sequencing input was Tregs sorted from blood. These receptors all come from a human donor in good health.

The chain uses TRBV2 and TRBJ1-6; D possibly corresponds to TRBD1 (6 bases). Trimming shortened V by 3 bases and J by 3 bases, and 15 bases separated the two germline ends. This CDR3 contains 17 residues. Germline CDR1 SNHLY, CDR2 FYNNEI. The DNA for the CDR3 is TGTGCCAGCAGTGATGCGGCGACAGGAGTCTATAATTCACCCCTCCACTTT. Amino acids: CASSDAATGVYNSPLHF.

The chain employs TRBV28 and TRBJ2-5, with TRBD1 identical over 8 bases. Germline CDR1 is MDHEN and CDR2 is SYDVKM. V was pared by 5 bases and J by 5 bases, with 16 bases of the junction left unmatched. The CDR3 has 17 residues. This chain's CDR3 is CASSPGQGGHFVETQYF. Written as DNA, the CDR3 is TGTGCCAGCAGTCCCGGACAGGGTGGACATTTTGTGGAGACCCAGTACTTC.

The CDR3 loop reads CASSLDVSGPEAFF. The CDR3 DNA is TGTGCCAGCAGCTTAGATGTATCAGGGCCCGAAGCTTTCTTT. The chain employs TRBV7-9 and TRBJ1-1; D may be TRBD1 (5 bases). CDR3 length equals 14 residues. Germline lookup yields CDR1 SEHNR and CDR2 FQNEAQ (reference sequence). Deletions cut 1 base from V and 8 bases from J, with 14 bases between.